The 8 T cell receptor beta chains presented below share a single source sample, sequenced in a study of T cells after yellow fever vaccination. TCRdb independently ran MiXCR on the 5' RACE reads; one entry per CDR3 protein. The sample consists of a few hundred thousand distinct CDR3 sequences, 8.5% to 9% of them appearing once. The source material was PBMCs, sampled on the day of the first yellow fever vaccination. All receptors come from a man aged 18-30 years who received the YFV17D yellow fever vaccine.

This clonotype was seen many times. The chain recombines TRBV12-3 or TRBV12-4 with TRBJ1-3, with 7 bases identical to TRBD1. The CDR3 loop spans 14 amino acids. The V gene end was trimmed by 6 bases and the J gene end by 4 bases; junction bases not matched to a gene: 6. The CDR3 sequence: CASRETGSGNTIYF. DNA for the CDR3: TGTGCCAGCAGGGAGACAGGGTCGGGAAACACCATATATTTT.

This clonotype was observed many times. The rearrangement uses TRBV7-6 and TRBJ1-4; D uncertain. The germline gives CDR1 SGHVS, CDR2 FNYEAQ. Trimming left V 0 bases short and J 10 bases short, with 18 bases between. CDR3 size: 16 residues. CDR3 residues: CASSLAPGLVSPKLFF. The CDR3 coding sequence is TGTGCCAGCAGCTTAGCGCCGGGCCTTGTTTCGCCAAAACTGTTTTTT.

This clonotype turned up a few times. The gene calls are TRBV5-6 and TRBJ1-2; D gene ambiguous. Trimming removed 6 bases at V and 8 bases at J, with 23 bases between. Per the germline V gene, CDR1 is SGHDT and CDR2 is YYEEEE. The CDR3 is 15 amino acids. As DNA, the CDR3 is TGTGCCAGCAACCGATGGAACGAAGCCGGGTCAGGCTACACCTTC. It translates to CASNRWNEAGSGYTF.

This clonotype has ten or more counts. J is TRBJ2-7 and V is TRBV4-2; 9 bases align to TRBD2. The V and J ends lost 0 bases and 5 bases, in that order; junction bases with no gene match: 5. Germline V gene data show CDR1 as LGHNA and CDR2 as YNFKEQ. This CDR3 has 15 residues. The DNA for the CDR3 is TGTGCCAGCAGCCAAGAAACTAGCGGGTTCAACGAGCAGTACTTC. Amino acids: CASSQETSGFNEQYF.

In its sample, this clonotype was seen a few times. The chain couples TRBV12-3 or TRBV12-4 to TRBJ2-4; D unresolved. The V end lost 5 bases, the J end lost 13 bases, and 15 bases lay between the germline ends. There are 12 residues in the CDR3. The chain's CDR3 is CASSGGPTIQYF. CDR3 in DNA: TGTGCCAGCAGTGGTGGTCCGACGATCCAGTACTTC.

The chain uses TRBV3-1 and TRBJ2-1, with no clear D. Germline CDR1 reads LGHDT; CDR2 reads YNNKEL (reference sequence). The CDR3 length is 13 residues. Trimming shortened V by 1 base and J by 9 bases, and 10 bases separated the two germline ends. The CDR3 spells CASSQVLSTEQFF. DNA for the CDR3: TGTGCCAGCAGCCAAGTATTGTCAACTGAGCAGTTCTTC.

Of note for this clonotype: A much larger clone differs by one base, so this may be a read error. This rearrangement joins TRBV12-3 or TRBV12-4 to TRBJ1-3; possible D gene TRBD1, 6 bases. The CDR3 covers 18 residues. The CDR3 DNA reads as TGTGCCATCAGTTTAGCGCCTGGGGGCGCGGTTTCTGGAAACACCATATATTTT. Translating gives CAISLAPGGAVSGNTIYF.

There are many counts of this clonotype. The CDR3 bases are TGTGCCAGCAGCCTAGGAGGGGCCACCGGGGAGCTGTTTTTT. Amino acids: CASSLGGATGELFF. This chain connects TRBV27 to TRBJ2-2, with D perhaps TRBD2 (6 bases). This CDR3 comprises 14 residues. Germline V CDR1 and CDR2: MNHEY, SMNVEV (reference sequence). With 6 bases removed from V and 4 bases from J, the gap between germline ends came to 12 bases.